The sequence of this T cell receptor beta chain was determined in a study of blood T cell repertoires in COVID-19. The assay was immunoSEQ multiplex PCR, and TCRdb's table has in-frame clones only and misses some. Among 250,000 to 350,000 clones, 85% to 90% were seen once, and the ten largest hold around 2%. The germline V gene encodes CDR1 SGHTS and CDR2 YDEGEE. This CDR3 region has 13 residues. V was cut by 1 base and J by 0 bases, with 4 bases left in between. The chain is built from TRBV5-8 and TRBJ1-1; D not certain. This TCR was sampled from a woman between 18 and 29 years old who had recovered from COVID-19. The sequenced material came from PBMCs or T cells enriched from blood (not recorded which). CDR3 nucleotide sequence: TGTGCCAGCAGCTTGTACTTGAACACTGAAGCTTTCTTT. It specifies CASSLYLNTEAFF.